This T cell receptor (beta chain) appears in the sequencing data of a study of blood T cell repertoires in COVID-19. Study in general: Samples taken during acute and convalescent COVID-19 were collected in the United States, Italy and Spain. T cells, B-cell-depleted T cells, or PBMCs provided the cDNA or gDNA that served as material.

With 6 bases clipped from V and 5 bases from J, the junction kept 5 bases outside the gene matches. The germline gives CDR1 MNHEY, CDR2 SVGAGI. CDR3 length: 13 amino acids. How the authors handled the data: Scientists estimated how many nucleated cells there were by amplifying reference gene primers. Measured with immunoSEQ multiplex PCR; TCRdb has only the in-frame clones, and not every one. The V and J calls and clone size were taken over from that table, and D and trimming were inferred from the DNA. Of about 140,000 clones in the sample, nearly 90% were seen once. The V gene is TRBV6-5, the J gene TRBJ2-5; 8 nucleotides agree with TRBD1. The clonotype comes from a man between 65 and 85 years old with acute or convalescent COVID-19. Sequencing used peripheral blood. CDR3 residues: CASSRQGLETQYF. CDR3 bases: TGTGCCAGCAGCCGACAGGGGTTGGAGACCCAGTACTTC.